This TCR beta chain comes out of a study of vaccination and CD4 T cells after COVID-19. About the study: Six males and four females constituted the convalescent cohort, two of whom were Hispanic. Post-vaccine sampling followed dose two by a median 72 days (range 14 to 241). Regarding the study as a whole: Clonotypes reactive to SARS-CoV-2 had a median that went up from roughly 21 to 40, but not significantly.

Points on this clonotype: The antigen is not known.

As to treatment: roughly ten-day PBMC culture with coronavirus spike peptide pools or control peptides (ViraFEST assay). Cultures got half-medium changes with IL-2 on days 3 and 7. Germline CDR1 reads SGHNT; CDR2 reads YENEEA. The ends lost 3 bases at V and 5 bases at J; junction bases unmatched: 6. The CDR3 runs to 15 residues. Sequencing of cultured CD4+ T cell DNA used the Oncomine TCR Beta short-read assay. TCRdb independently ran MiXCR on the PCR reads; one entry per CDR3 protein. Of approximately 11,000 distinct CDR3 sequences in the sample, roughly 64% are singletons; the top ten hold around a quarter.

This sequence was found in a human donor who had recovered from COVID-19. Sequenced: CD4+ T cells from blood, cultured in vitro. The J gene is TRBJ2-5, the V gene TRBV11-3, with TRBD2 matching over 10 bases. The CDR3 DNA follows: TGTGCCAGCAGCTTCTCTCTAGCGGGAGATGAGACCCAGTACTTC. Translated, it gives CASSFSLAGDETQYF. Combining the CDR3 with reference TRBV11-3 and TRBJ2-5 gives the whole variable domain EAGVVQSPRYKIIEKKQPVAFWCNPISGHNTLYWYLQNLGQGPELLIRYENEEAVDDSQLPKDRFSAERLKGVDSTLKIQPAELGDSAVYLCASSFSLAGDETQYFGPGTRLLVL.